This T cell receptor beta chain comes out of a study of T cells in Graves' hyperthyroidism and ophthalmopathy. Study-wide results and caveats: Ophthalmopathy was separated from stable hyperthyroidism by a 13 V-J model. Most clonotypes that expanded in the thyroid above 0.001 also showed up in blood.

This clonotype was picked up many times. Its matching antigen is unknown. Uncontrolled infection, other autoimmune disease, pregnancy or lactation excluded patients. RNA transcripts gave rise to amplified TCR beta CDR3 regions. First-round RT-PCR with HTBI primers amplified the TCR CDR3 region. TCRdb reprocessed the multiplex PCR reads via MiXCR and lists one record per CDR3 protein. The table has a few hundred thousand distinct CDR3 sequences, around 14% seen once. The sample was blood. The TCR was taken from a woman in her twenties or thirties with Graves' hyperthyroidism.

The CDR3 protein is CASSSDTTYNEQFF. CDR3 nucleotide sequence: TGTGCCAGCAGCTCGGACACCACCTACAATGAGCAGTTCTTC. The chain is built from TRBV7-9 and TRBJ2-1, with D maybe TRBD1 (5 bases). V lost 4 bases and J 2 bases, leaving 9 bases between the germline ends. Germline values: CDR1 SEHNR, CDR2 FQNEAQ (reference sequence). The CDR3 spans 14 residues.